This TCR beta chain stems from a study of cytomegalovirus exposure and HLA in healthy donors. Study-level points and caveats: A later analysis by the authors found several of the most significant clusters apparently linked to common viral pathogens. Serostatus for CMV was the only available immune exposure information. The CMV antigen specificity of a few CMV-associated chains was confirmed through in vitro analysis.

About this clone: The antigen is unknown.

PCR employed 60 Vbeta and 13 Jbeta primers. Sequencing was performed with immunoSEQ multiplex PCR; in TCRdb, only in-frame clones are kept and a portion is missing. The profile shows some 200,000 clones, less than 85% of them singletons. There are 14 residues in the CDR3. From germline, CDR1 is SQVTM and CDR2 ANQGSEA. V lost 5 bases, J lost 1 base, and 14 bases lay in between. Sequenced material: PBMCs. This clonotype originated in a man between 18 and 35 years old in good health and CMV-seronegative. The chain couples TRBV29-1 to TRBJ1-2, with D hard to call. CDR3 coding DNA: TGCAGCGTTTCCGACAAGTTTAATAACTATGGCTACACCTTC. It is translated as CSVSDKFNNYGYTF.